A single sample gave rise to the 28 T cell receptor beta chains below, sequenced in a study of blood T cell repertoires in COVID-19. Sequencing was performed with immunoSEQ multiplex PCR; in TCRdb, only in-frame clones are kept and a portion is missing. The table records around 260,000 clones, about 80% of them present only once. Material for sequencing was peripheral blood. These receptors were collected from a woman between 50 and 59 years old who had recovered from COVID-19.

The chain carries TRBV12-3 or TRBV12-4 and TRBJ2-5; TRBD1 matches at 8 bases. CDR3 length equals 13 residues. The V gene end was trimmed by 7 bases and the J gene end by 5 bases; junction bases not matched to a gene: 6. DNA of the CDR3: TGTGCCAGCAACCCAGGGGGCGGGGAGACCCAGTACTTC. As protein: CASNPGGGETQYF.

This clone was seen a single time. The rearrangement uses TRBV25-1 and TRBJ2-7; 9 bases are shared with TRBD2. Unmatched junction bases numbered 4, after V lost 6 bases and J lost 7 bases. The length of the CDR3 is 12 residues. CDR1 is MGHDK, CDR2 SYGVNS, per germline. As DNA, the CDR3 is TGTGCCAGCAGCAAACTAGCGGGTGAGCAGTACTTC. Its protein is CASSKLAGEQYF.

As for this clone: Compared with germline, one end of the junction differs, possibly owing to a read error. The V and J genes are TRBV7-9 and TRBJ1-3, with a possible D match to TRBD1 (6 bases). Germline-derived CDR1 and CDR2 are SEHNR and FQNEAQ (reference sequence). CDR3 size: 13 residues. The CDR3 DNA follows: TGTGCCAGCAGCTTTGCGGGGGCAGGCACGATCCATTTT. This encodes CASSFAGAGTIHF.

The chain couples TRBV7-9 to TRBJ2-2; 7 bases align to TRBD2. This CDR3 has 15 residues. Germline V CDR1 and CDR2: SEHNR, FQNEAQ (reference sequence). V dropped 4 bases and J dropped 2; count of bases not matched to a gene: 4. CDR3 nucleotides: TGTGCCAGCAGCTACCTAGCGGTAAACACCGGGGAGCTGTTTTTT. Its translation: CASSYLAVNTGELFF.

The V gene is TRBV10-1, the J gene TRBJ1-1; 8 nucleotides align to TRBD1. The germline gives CDR1 WNHNN, CDR2 SYGVQD (reference sequence). There are 15 residues in the CDR3. J was trimmed by 1 base and V by 6 bases; bases with no gene match: 7. CDR3 amino acids: CASSKDRDENTEAFF. CDR3 DNA: TGCGCCAGCAGCAAGGACAGGGATGAGAACACTGAAGCTTTCTTT.

In DNA form, the CDR3 reads TGTGCCAGCTCACCATTTGAGGGGGACAGGAAACTGTTTTTT. Translating gives CASSPFEGDRKLFF. The V call is TRBV18, the J call TRBJ1-4, with 8 bases fitting TRBD1. V lost 2 bases to trimming and J lost 11 bases; unmatched junction nucleotides: 7. This CDR3 has 14 residues. The germline V gene encodes CDR1 KGHSH and CDR2 LQKENI.

This sequence joins TRBV28 and TRBJ1-5; D gene uncertain. Deletions cut 6 bases from V and 6 bases from J, with 9 bases between. Germline V lookup: CDR1 MDHEN, CDR2 SYDVKM. The CDR3 runs 12 residues. DNA of the CDR3: TGTGCCAGCAGCCTCCCCAGTCAGCCCCAGCATTTT. Translated: CASSLPSQPQHF.

The chain employs TRBV6-2 or TRBV6-3 and TRBJ2-7; 9 bases line up with TRBD1. V was clipped by 0 bases and J by 4 bases; unmatched bases: 1. Looked up from germline, CDR1 is MNHEY and CDR2 is SVGEGT. The CDR3 is made up of 14 amino acids. The CDR3 protein is CASSYSGQGYEQYF. CDR3 DNA: TGTGCCAGCAGTTACTCTGGACAGGGGTACGAGCAGTACTTC.

This chain uses TRBV9 with TRBJ2-1, with TRBD1 matching 9 bases. The CDR3 is made up of 17 amino acids. The trim removed 2 bases at V and 9 bases at J, leaving 15 bases unmatched. The germline V gene has CDR1 SGDLS and CDR2 YYNGEE. In DNA form, the CDR3 reads TGTGCCAGCAGCGTCCCCGCTTCCGGGACAGGGTCGGGTGAGCAGTTCTTC. Translating it yields CASSVPASGTGSGEQFF.

The CDR3 protein is CASISRGDTQGYYGYTF. The CDR3 nucleotides are TGTGCCAGCATATCACGAGGGGACACACAGGGCTACTATGGCTACACCTTC. The chain recombines TRBV5-6 with TRBJ1-2, with D possibly matching TRBD1 (6 bases). Germline loops: CDR1 SGHDT, CDR2 YYEEEE. The CDR3 consists of 17 residues. V was cut by 6 bases and J by 3 bases, with 24 bases left in between.

This chain uses TRBV9 with TRBJ2-1; TRBD2 might be the D (6 bases). Germline loops: CDR1 SGDLS, CDR2 YYNGEE. The CDR3 is 16 residues long. Trimming left V 4 bases short and J 9 bases short, with 23 bases between. As DNA, the CDR3 is TGTGCCAGCAGCTCCCCGGGCGGGATCCTCTTAGGTGAGCAGTTCTTC. Protein sequence: CASSSPGGILLGEQFF.

CDR3 sequence (DNA): TGTGCCAGCAGCCTGACAGGGGGCTCCTACAATGAGCAGTTCTTC. It is translated as CASSLTGGSYNEQFF. V usage is TRBV7-3 and J usage is TRBJ2-1; 9 bases align to TRBD1. In germline, CDR1 is SGHTA, CDR2 FQGTGA. This CDR3 has 15 residues. The trim removed 5 bases at V and 0 bases at J, leaving 2 bases unmatched.

The chain carries TRBV2 and TRBJ1-1; 7 bases agree with TRBD1. V lost 6 bases to trimming and J lost 1 base; unmatched junction nucleotides: 5. Germline V gene lookup returns CDR1 SNHLY and CDR2 FYNNEI. The CDR3 is 14 residues long. The CDR3 DNA follows: TGTGCCAGCAGGGAGGGGGCCGGGAACACTGAAGCTTTCTTT. It specifies CASREGAGNTEAFF.

This clone was observed a handful of times. This chain links TRBV24-1 with TRBJ1-2; 7 bases agree with TRBD1. Germline V lookup: CDR1 KGHDR, CDR2 SFDVKD. Trimming took 10 bases from V and 2 from J; bases not matched to a gene: 9. The CDR3 consists of 14 residues. The CDR3 reads CATSQGDRNYGYTF. The CDR3 region has the DNA TGTGCCACGAGCCAGGGGGACCGCAACTATGGCTACACCTTC.

The rearrangement uses TRBV29-1 and TRBJ1-5, with 10 bases identical to TRBD1. V lost 6 bases, J lost 0 bases, and 2 bases stayed unmatched. The CDR3 is 14 residues long. Germline-derived CDR1 and CDR2 are SQVTM and ANQGSEA. CDR3 bases: TGCAGCGTAGGGGACAGGGGTAGCAATCAGCCCCAGCATTTT. Translated: CSVGDRGSNQPQHF.

This chain joins TRBV27 and TRBJ2-3; D is perhaps TRBD2 (6 bases). Deletions cut 0 bases from V and 7 bases from J, with 11 bases between. Germline V gene sequence: CDR1 MNHEY, CDR2 SMNVEV (reference sequence). This CDR3 has 14 residues. The CDR3 spells CASSLSGTFYTQYF. CDR3 nucleotide sequence: TGTGCCAGCAGTTTATCTGGGACTTTTTATACGCAGTATTTT.

The V gene is TRBV7-9, the J gene TRBJ1-5; 8 bases are shared with TRBD1. V shed 3 bases and J 4 bases; nucleotides not matched to a gene: 5. CDR1 and CDR2 from the germline V gene are SEHNR and FQNEAQ (reference sequence). This CDR3 comprises 15 residues. CDR3 DNA: TGTGCCAGCAGCTTCGGACAGGGTTGGAATCAGCCCCAGCATTTT. This gives the protein CASSFGQGWNQPQHF.

The chain joins TRBV4-2 to TRBJ2-1; 7 positions agree with TRBD2. CDR1 is LGHNA and CDR2 is YNFKEQ in the germline V gene. The CDR3 extends over 16 amino acids. Germline trimming cut 0 bases from V and 7 bases from J; bases unmatched to any gene: 9. CDR3 region: CASSQDPGGSWNEQFF. The DNA for the CDR3 is TGTGCCAGCAGCCAAGATCCTGGCGGGAGCTGGAATGAGCAGTTCTTC.

The J gene is TRBJ2-7, the V gene TRBV6-6; TRBD1 is a possible D gene (6 bases). Germline CDR1 is MNHNY and CDR2 is SVGAGI (reference sequence). This CDR3 has 13 residues. Trimming removed 4 bases from V and 5 bases from J, with 12 bases in between. DNA of the CDR3: TGTGCCAGCAGTTTACAGGGAGCCCACGAGCAGTACTTC. It is translated as CASSLQGAHEQYF.

This chain links TRBV6-1 with TRBJ1-2, with a possible D match to TRBD1 (6 bases). V lost 1 base and J lost 5, with 11 bases in between. The CDR3 is 14 residues long. Germline V gene lookup returns CDR1 MNHNS and CDR2 SASEGT. CDR3 residues: CASSEGGTKYGYTF. The DNA of the CDR3 is TGTGCCAGCAGTGAAGGAGGGACAAAGTATGGCTACACCTTC.

V gene TRBV28 combines with J gene TRBJ2-7; D perhaps matches TRBD2 (5 bases). Germline V gives CDR1 MDHEN, CDR2 SYDVKM. Trimming cost V 6 bases and J 0 bases, with 15 bases left between them. The CDR3 covers 15 residues. DNA for the CDR3: TGTGCCAGCAGAACAACTAGAAGGAGCTCCTACGAGCAGTACTTC. Its protein product is CASRTTRRSSYEQYF.

This rearrangement joins TRBV5-1 to TRBJ1-1; 11 bases agree with TRBD1. V trimming: 4 bases; J trimming: 2 bases; junction bases outside the gene matches: 7. Germline V gene data show CDR1 as SGHRS and CDR2 as YFSETQ. This CDR3 region has 16 residues. CDR3 protein: CASSTGQGAGNTEAFF. The CDR3 region has the DNA TGCGCCAGCAGCACAGGACAGGGGGCTGGAAACACTGAAGCTTTCTTT. The variable domain in full, completed from reference TRBV5-1 and TRBJ1-1, reads KAGVTQTPRYLIKTRGQQVTLSCSPISGHRSVSWYQQTPGQGLQFLFEYFSETQRNKGNFPGRFSGRQFSNSRSEMNVSTLELGDSALYLCASSTGQGAGNTEAFFGQGTRLTVV.

V usage is TRBV27 and J usage is TRBJ1-1; tentatively, D is TRBD1 (5 bases). The CDR3 has 15 amino acids. Germline values: CDR1 MNHEY, CDR2 SMNVEV (reference sequence). The germline V and J ends were trimmed by 1 base and 0 bases, with 9 bases remaining between them. CDR3 loop: CASSLWGDLNTEAFF. The CDR3 DNA sequence: TGTGCCAGCAGTTTATGGGGGGACCTGAACACTGAAGCTTTCTTT.

The chain recombines TRBV27 with TRBJ1-1; 7 bases are shared with TRBD1. The CDR3 covers 16 residues. The V and J ends lost 2 bases and 1 base, in that order; junction bases with no gene match: 7. Germline-derived CDR1 and CDR2 are MNHEY and SMNVEV (reference sequence). CDR3 bases: TGTGCCAGCAGTTTAGGGACAGCTCCCAGGAACACTGAAGCTTTCTTT. Translated, it gives CASSLGTAPRNTEAFF.

V and J are TRBV24-1 and TRBJ2-3, with TRBD2 matching 9 bases. The length of the CDR3 is 17 residues. Trimming cost V 5 bases and J 7 bases; bases outside gene matches: 15. Germline CDR1 KGHDR, CDR2 SFDVKD. CDR3 nucleotide sequence: TGTGCCACCAGTGTTGACCCTCGGCGGGAGGGCCGATATACGCAGTATTTT. The encoded protein is CATSVDPRREGRYTQYF.

This clone was picked up a small number of times. The rearrangement links TRBV18 to TRBJ2-2; D not certain. Germline V CDR1 and CDR2: KGHSH, LQKENI. V was cut by 2 bases and J by 0 bases, with 7 bases left in between. The CDR3 has 15 amino acids. DNA of the CDR3: TGTGCCAGCTCACCAGGCCTGACGAACACCGGGGAGCTGTTTTTT. Residues: CASSPGLTNTGELFF.

The chain carries TRBV30 and TRBJ1-6; a weak D match, TRBD1 (6 bases). V was trimmed by 0 bases and J by 13 bases, leaving 16 bases between them. The CDR3 has 14 residues. CDR1 is GTSNPN and CDR2 is SVGIG in the germline V gene (reference sequence). The CDR3 sequence: CAWSVGDGGGPLHF. In DNA form, the CDR3 reads TGTGCCTGGAGTGTGGGGGACGGTGGGGGCCCCCTCCACTTT.

This chain links TRBV6-5 with TRBJ1-5; D not certain. CDR3 length equals 16 residues. Germline CDR1 is MNHEY and CDR2 is SVGAGI. V lost 4 bases and J 0 bases, leaving 13 bases between the germline ends. For the CDR3, the DNA is TGTGCCAGCAGTTCCTCGGGCGGGCATAGCAATCAGCCCCAGCATTTT. Amino acids: CASSSSGGHSNQPQHF.